A single sample gave rise to the 14 T cell receptor beta chains below, sequenced in a study of patients and donors after allogeneic stem cell transplantation. Using its own MiXCR run on the RT-PCR reads, TCRdb lists one record per CDR3 protein. The sample holds 30,000 to 40,000 distinct CDR3 sequences, 37% seen once. The specimen was blood, either unsorted or a sorted T cell fraction (not recorded which). Receptors were obtained from a human donor who was either an allogeneic HSCT recipient or a stem cell or donor lymphocyte infusion donor (not recorded which). It is not recorded whose cells these are; they may come from a transplant donor.

This chain links TRBV24-1 with TRBJ1-2; D is perhaps TRBD1 (6 bases). CDR1 is KGHDR, CDR2 SFDVKD, per germline. The CDR3 totals 16 residues. V dropped 2 bases and J dropped 0 bases, with 12 bases sitting between them. The CDR3, as DNA: TGTGCCACCAGTGATTCAACAGGGACCGCTAACTATGGCTACACCTTC. It specifies CATSDSTGTANYGYTF.

The chain recombines TRBV29-1 with TRBJ2-7; perhaps TRBD2 as D (6 bases). The CDR3 totals 12 residues. The ends were cut back, 4 bases at V and 5 bases at J, with 12 bases in the middle. The germline V gene has CDR1 SQVTM and CDR2 ANQGSEA. The CDR3 sequence: CSVVPGSDEQYF. In nucleotides, the CDR3 is TGCAGCGTTGTCCCCGGGAGCGACGAGCAGTACTTC.

The table lists this clonotype with a few counts. The chain uses TRBV6-4 and TRBJ1-1; D ambiguous. This CDR3 comprises 14 residues. V was trimmed by 4 bases and J by 5 bases, leaving 14 bases between them. The germline V gene has CDR1 MRHNA and CDR2 SNTAGT. The CDR3 nucleotides are TGTGCCAGCAGTGTAAATAAGGGTGGGACTGAAGCTTTCTTT. As protein: CASSVNKGGTEAFF.

This chain uses TRBV7-9 with TRBJ1-2; no firm D call. This CDR3 has 13 residues. CDR1 is SEHNR and CDR2 is FQNEAQ in the germline V gene (reference sequence). Trimming left V 1 base short and J 6 bases short, with 9 bases between. CDR3: CASSLGPGDGYTF. CDR3 sequence (DNA): TGTGCCAGCAGCTTAGGACCTGGCGATGGCTACACCTTC.

This rearrangement joins TRBV7-9 to TRBJ2-5; 14 bases agree with TRBD2. Germline V CDR1 and CDR2: SEHNR, FQNEAQ (reference sequence). The CDR3 has 18 amino acids. The J segment lost 5 bases and the V segment lost 5 bases, leaving 13 bases of the junction unmatched. The CDR3 reads CASSPVTSGRAVWETQYF. Here the CDR3 DNA reads TGTGCCAGCAGCCCGGTGACTAGCGGGAGGGCCGTGTGGGAGACCCAGTACTTC. The full variable domain, in which reference TRBV7-9 and TRBJ2-5 provide the parts outside the CDR3, is DTGVSQNPRHKITKRGQNVTFRCDPISEHNRLYWYRQTLGQGPEFLTYFQNEAQLEKSRLLSDRFSAERPKGSFSTLEIQRTEQGDSAMYLCASSPVTSGRAVWETQYFGPGTRLLVL.

With regard to this clonotype: A much larger clonotype is one base distant, so this may be a read error. The CDR3 sequence: CAISAQANSLLHF. DNA for the CDR3: TGTGCCATCAGTGCCCAGGCTAATTCACTCCTCCACTTT. The rearrangement links TRBV10-3 to TRBJ1-6; no clear D gene. The CDR3 spans 13 residues. The germline V gene encodes CDR1 ENHRY and CDR2 SYGVKD.

This chain uses TRBV27 with TRBJ2-7; the D gene could be TRBD1 or TRBD2 (6 bases each). V lost 7 bases, J lost 3 bases, and 16 bases lay in between. Looked up from germline, CDR1 is MNHEY and CDR2 is SMNVEV (reference sequence). This CDR3 region has 14 residues. Here the CDR3 reads CASTPVGGNYEQYF. DNA for the CDR3: TGTGCCAGCACCCCGGTAGGGGGGAACTACGAGCAGTACTTC.

This clonotype has a handful of counts. V and J are TRBV20-1 and TRBJ2-1, with D possibly matching TRBD2 (6 bases). The length of the CDR3 is 13 residues. Germline assignment: CDR1 DFQATT and CDR2 SNEGSKA (reference sequence). V was clipped by 7 bases and J by 0 bases, with 10 bases between them. The CDR3 nucleotides read TGCAGTGGAGCGGGCCGCTCCTACAATGAGCAGTTCTTC. Its protein is CSGAGRSYNEQFF.

This clonotype came up a few times. The rearrangement uses TRBV4-3 and TRBJ2-1; TRBD1 matches at 8 bases. The V gene end was trimmed by 0 bases and the J gene end by 6 bases; junction bases not matched to a gene: 13. This CDR3 is built from 18 residues. Germline loops: CDR1 LGHNA, CDR2 YSLEER. CDR3 amino acids: CASSQDSSPGQVVNEQFF. The DNA of the CDR3 is TGCGCCAGCAGCCAAGATTCGTCACCGGGACAGGTGGTCAATGAGCAGTTCTTC.

The genes are TRBV5-1 and TRBJ2-1, with D maybe TRBD1 (6 bases). CDR3 size: 15 residues. Trimming removed 4 bases from V and 4 bases from J, with 15 bases in between. The germline gives CDR1 SGHRS, CDR2 YFSETQ. The CDR3 loop reads CASSPDSQGYNEQFF. The CDR3 bases are TGCGCCAGCAGCCCGGACAGCCAAGGGTACAATGAGCAGTTCTTC. Supplemented by reference TRBV5-1 and TRBJ2-1, the full variable domain reads KAGVTQTPRYLIKTRGQQVTLSCSPISGHRSVSWYQQTPGQGLQFLFEYFSETQRNKGNFPGRFSGRQFSNSRSEMNVSTLELGDSALYLCASSPDSQGYNEQFFGPGTRLTVL.

This clonotype was seen more than once but under ten times. The genes are TRBV29-1 and TRBJ1-1; D may be TRBD1 (6 bases). The length of the CDR3 is 13 residues. V was shortened by 3 bases and J by 1 base, with 9 bases between the two germline ends. Germline assignment: CDR1 SQVTM and CDR2 ANQGSEA. The CDR3 bases are TGCAGCGTTGATCAGGGGTCGAACACTGAAGCTTTCTTT. It specifies CSVDQGSNTEAFF.

CDR3 sequence: CSARRDPAYEQYF. The CDR3 DNA is TGCAGTGCTAGGCGGGACCCCGCCTACGAGCAGTACTTC. The chain carries TRBV20-1 and TRBJ2-7, with D possibly being TRBD2 (6 bases). V lost 3 bases, J lost 2 bases, and 11 bases lay in between. The CDR3 sequence is 13 residues long. Germline loops: CDR1 DFQATT, CDR2 SNEGSKA (reference sequence).

The rearrangement joins TRBV7-9 to TRBJ2-1; 7 nucleotides agree with TRBD2. This CDR3 spans 14 amino acids. The germline CDR1 and CDR2 sequences are SEHNR and FQNEAQ (reference sequence). J was trimmed by 8 bases and V by 2 bases; bases with no gene match: 6. The CDR3: CASSLWEGRDEQFF. The CDR3 DNA follows: TGTGCCAGCAGCTTATGGGAGGGTAGGGATGAGCAGTTCTTC.

The rearrangement uses TRBV4-1 and TRBJ2-5; D may be TRBD2 (8 bases). The CDR3 is 14 amino acids. Trimming stripped 4 bases from V and 8 bases from J, with 17 bases between. The V gene's germline CDR1 is MGHRA and CDR2 YSYEKL. This chain's CDR3 is CASSLFGGDSTQYF. The CDR3 DNA sequence: TGCGCCAGCAGCCTCTTCGGGGGGGACAGCACCCAGTACTTC.